The next 2 T cell receptor beta chains were all read from a single sample in a study of regulatory T cells in long-lasting Graves disease. Time point specified: newly diagnosed GD, antithyroid drugs for less than 3 months. Construction of the TCR library relied on RNA isolated from PBMCs. The TCR beta library used iRepertoire HTBI primers with Arm-PCR amplification of CDR3. TCRdb passed the multiplex PCR reads through MiXCR, listing each CDR3 protein once. The sample holds approximately 350,000 distinct CDR3 sequences, about 11% seen once. This same sample was also part of a study on T cells in Graves' hyperthyroidism and ophthalmopathy.

Sequenced here: peripheral blood mononuclear cells (PBMCs), sampled at new diagnosis, from a patient treated with antithyroid drugs. These receptor sequences come from a woman younger than 35 with Graves disease.

In this sample, this clonotype turned up many times. The rearrangement uses TRBV6-1 and TRBJ2-1, with D unclear. This CDR3 contains 11 residues. Germline V gene data show CDR1 as MNHNS and CDR2 as SASEGT. The germline V and J ends were trimmed by 6 bases and 3 bases, with 3 bases remaining between them. This CDR3 reads CASRDYNEQFF. DNA of the CDR3: TGTGCCAGCAGGGACTACAATGAGCAGTTCTTC.

This clonotype was picked up a small number of times. The chain links TRBV19 to TRBJ2-1; tentative D call: TRBD2 (6 bases). CDR3 length: 16 residues. Germline V CDR1 and CDR2: LNHDA, SQIVND (reference sequence). The V and J ends lost 6 bases and 9 bases respectively, with 24 bases between them. Here the CDR3 DNA reads TGTGCCAGTAGCTCTCCCGGGAGTCCATCTACAGGTGAGCAGTTCTTC. Translation gives CASSSPGSPSTGEQFF.